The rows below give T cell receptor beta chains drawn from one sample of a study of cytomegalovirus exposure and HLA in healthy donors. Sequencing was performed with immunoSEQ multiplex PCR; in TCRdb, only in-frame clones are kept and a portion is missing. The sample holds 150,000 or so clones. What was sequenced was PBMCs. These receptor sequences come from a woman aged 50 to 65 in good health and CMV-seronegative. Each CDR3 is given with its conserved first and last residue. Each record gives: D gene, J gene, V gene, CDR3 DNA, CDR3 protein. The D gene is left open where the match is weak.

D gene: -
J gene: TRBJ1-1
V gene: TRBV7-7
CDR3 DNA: TGTGCTAGCAGCTTGGGTAGCGGAACTGAAGCTTTCTTT
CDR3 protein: CASSLGSGTEAFF

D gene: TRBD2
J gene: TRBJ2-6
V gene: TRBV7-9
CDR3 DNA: TGTGCCAGCAGCTCATCGGGGACTAGGCCTGGGGCCAACGTCCTGACTTTC
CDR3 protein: CASSSSGTRPGANVLTF

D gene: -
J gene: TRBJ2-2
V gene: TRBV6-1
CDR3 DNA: TGTGCCAGCAGGTGGGAACAGGCCATGGCCGGGGAGCTGTTTTTT
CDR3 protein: CASRWEQAMAGELFF

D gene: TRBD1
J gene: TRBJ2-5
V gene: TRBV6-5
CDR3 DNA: TGTGCCAGCCGGAGGACAGGGAAAGAGACCCAGTACTTC
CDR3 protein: CASRRTGKETQYF

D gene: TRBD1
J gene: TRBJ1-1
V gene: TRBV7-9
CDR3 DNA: TGTGCCAGCAGCTCGCCTCGGACAGGGAGGAGTGGCACTGAAGCTTTCTTT
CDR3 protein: CASSSPRTGRSGTEAFF

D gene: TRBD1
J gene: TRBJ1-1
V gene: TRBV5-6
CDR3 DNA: TGTGCCAGCAGCTTGGTAGCAGGGGGCGCCCCTGAAGCTTTCTTT
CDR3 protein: CASSLVAGGAPEAFF

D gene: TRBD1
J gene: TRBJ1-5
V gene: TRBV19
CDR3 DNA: TGTGCCAGTAGTATAGATAGGAGACAGGGCGTCAATCAGCCCCAGCATTTT
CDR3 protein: CASSIDRRQGVNQPQHF

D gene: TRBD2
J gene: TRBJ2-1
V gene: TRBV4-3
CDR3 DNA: TGCGCCAGCAGCCATGAAGGACTAGCGGGCGACAATGAGCAGTTCTTC
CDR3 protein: CASSHEGLAGDNEQFF

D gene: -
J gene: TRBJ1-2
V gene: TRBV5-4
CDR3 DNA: TGTGCCAGCAGCTTGGAGCAGGGAAGTGGCTACACCTTC
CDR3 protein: CASSLEQGSGYTF

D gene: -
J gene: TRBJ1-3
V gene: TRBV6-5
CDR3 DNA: TGTGCCAGCAGGCTCCAGGGAACTGGAAACACCATATATTTT
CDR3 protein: CASRLQGTGNTIYF

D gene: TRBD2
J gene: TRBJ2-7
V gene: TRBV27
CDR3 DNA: TGTGCCAGCAGCCGTCTGACTAGCGGGGACCTCTACGAGCAGTACTTC
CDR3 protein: CASSRLTSGDLYEQYF

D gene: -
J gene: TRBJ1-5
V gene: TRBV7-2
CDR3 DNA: TGTGCCAGCAGCCGTCAGGGTAGCAATCAGCCCCAGCATTTT
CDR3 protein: CASSRQGSNQPQHF

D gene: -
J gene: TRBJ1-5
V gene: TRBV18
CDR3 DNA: TGTGCCAGCTCACCACCGATCAGGGATAGCAATCAGCCCCAGCATTTT
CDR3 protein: CASSPPIRDSNQPQHF

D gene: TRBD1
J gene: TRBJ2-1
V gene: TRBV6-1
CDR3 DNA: TGTGCCAGCAGTGAACGAGGGACAGGGGTGGATGAGCAGTTCTTC
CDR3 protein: CASSERGTGVDEQFF

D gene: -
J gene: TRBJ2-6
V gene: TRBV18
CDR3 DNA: TGTGCCAGCAACAAAGACTCTGGGGCCAACGTCCTGACTTTC
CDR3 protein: CASNKDSGANVLTF

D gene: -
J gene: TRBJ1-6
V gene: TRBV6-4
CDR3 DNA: TGTGCCAGCAGAGGGAGTGGGGATAATTCACCCCTCCACTTT
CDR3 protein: CASRGSGDNSPLHF

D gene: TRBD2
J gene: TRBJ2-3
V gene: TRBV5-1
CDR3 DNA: TGCGCCAGCAGCGGATTCCTCGGGGGGGCTAACGGAGATACGCAGTATTTT
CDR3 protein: CASSGFLGGANGDTQYF

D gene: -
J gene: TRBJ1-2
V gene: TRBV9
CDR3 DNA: TGTGCCAGCAGCGTAGTAGCCTCTAACTATGGCTACACCTTC
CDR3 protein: CASSVVASNYGYTF

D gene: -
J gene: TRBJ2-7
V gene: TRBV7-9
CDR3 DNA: TGTGCCAGCAGCTTTCCGGGACTCGCTCCCCACGAGCAGTACTTC
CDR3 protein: CASSFPGLAPHEQYF

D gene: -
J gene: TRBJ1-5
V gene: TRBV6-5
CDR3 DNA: TGTGCCAGCAGGAGGACAGTCTATAGCAATCAGCCCCAGCATTTT
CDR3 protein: CASRRTVYSNQPQHF

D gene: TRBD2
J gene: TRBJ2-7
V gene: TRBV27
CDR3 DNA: TGTGCCAGCAGTTCACCGGGACTAGCCTACGAGCAGTACTTC
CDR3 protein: CASSSPGLAYEQYF

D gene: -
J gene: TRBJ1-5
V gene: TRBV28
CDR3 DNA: TGTGCCAGCAGTTTAGTGGCAGGGCGTCAGCCCCAGCATTTT
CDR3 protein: CASSLVAGRQPQHF

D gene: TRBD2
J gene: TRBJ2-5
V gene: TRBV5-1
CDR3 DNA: TGCGCCAGCAGCTTGGAAGCGGGAGTAGAGACCCAGTACTTC
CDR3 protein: CASSLEAGVETQYF

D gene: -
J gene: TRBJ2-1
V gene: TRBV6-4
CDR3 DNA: TGTGCCAGCAGTGACTCGACCGGCGAGGGCCATGAGCAGTTCTTC
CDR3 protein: CASSDSTGEGHEQFF

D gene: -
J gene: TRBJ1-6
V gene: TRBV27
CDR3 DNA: TGTGCCAGCAGTATTGACCAGGGGTCCTATAATTCACCCCTCCACTTT
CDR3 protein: CASSIDQGSYNSPLHF

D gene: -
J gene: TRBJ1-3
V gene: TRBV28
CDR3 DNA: TGTGCCAGCAGCGAACAGGGACCAGAGCGCTACTCTGGAAACACCATATATTTT
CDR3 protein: CASSEQGPERYSGNTIYF